Described below is a single T cell receptor beta chain sequence and its context. Its antigen remains unidentified. This specimen belongs to a study of T cell responses to AZD1222 COVID-19 vaccine. General study points: Most donors were white British, females outnumbered males, and clonal diversity was possibly underestimated. Seropositive status at baseline applied to only a handful of AZD1222 recipients.

Clones were read by immunoSEQ multiplex PCR, and TCRdb kept only the in-frame ones, dropping some. The sample holds roughly 200,000 clones, around nine tenths seen once. This CDR3 contains 14 residues. Germline assignment: CDR1 PRHDT and CDR2 FYEKMQ (reference sequence). The trim removed 5 bases at V and 4 bases at J, leaving 5 bases unmatched. The chain has TRBV13 and TRBJ1-5; 7 positions match TRBD1. Sequencing was performed on peripheral blood, taken on day 0 of AZD1222 vaccination. This sequence originates from an adult in good health. As DNA, the CDR3 is TGTGCCAGCAGCAACCGGGACAGAAATCAGCCCCAGCATTTT. It codes for CASSNRDRNQPQHF.